These 27 T cell receptor beta chains share one sample of origin, sequenced in a study of T cell responses to AZD1222 COVID-19 vaccine. Some clones are missing from TCRdb's copy, which holds only in-frame ones; the method was immunoSEQ multiplex PCR. The data show under 140,000 clones, roughly nine tenths seen once. Source: peripheral blood, taken on day 0 of AZD1222 vaccination. The receptors originated from an adult in good health.

V and J are TRBV4-1 and TRBJ2-1; 8 bases match TRBD2. The CDR3 runs 15 residues. Germline CDR1 is MGHRA and CDR2 is YSYEKL. The V gene end was trimmed by 4 bases and the J gene end by 7 bases; junction bases not matched to a gene: 9. The CDR3 region is CASSPQGSGVNEQFF. The CDR3, as DNA: TGCGCCAGCAGCCCACAAGGTAGCGGGGTAAATGAGCAGTTCTTC.

The V call is TRBV12-5, the J call TRBJ1-1; tentatively, D is TRBD1 (6 bases). This CDR3 comprises 14 residues. Germline assignment: CDR1 LGHNT and CDR2 FRNRAP. The V gene lost 1 base and the J gene lost 3 bases, with 9 bases spanning the gap. As DNA, the CDR3 is TGTGCTAGTGGTTTGGGTCAGGGGTACACTGAAGCTTTCTTT. Encoded protein: CASGLGQGYTEAFF.

The rearrangement joins TRBV20-1 to TRBJ1-2, with D unresolved. The CDR3 runs 11 residues. The V and J ends lost 2 bases and 5 bases respectively, with 6 bases between them. The V gene's germline CDR1 is DFQATT and CDR2 SNEGSKA (reference sequence). The CDR3 here is CSARSTYGYTF. CDR3 sequence (DNA): TGCAGTGCTAGATCGACATATGGCTACACCTTC.

The chain carries TRBV28 and TRBJ1-1, with D perhaps TRBD1 (5 bases). V lost 6 bases and J 5 bases, leaving 13 bases between the germline ends. Germline CDR1 reads MDHEN; CDR2 reads SYDVKM. This CDR3 is built from 13 residues. CDR3 coding DNA: TGTGCCAGCAGGATAAGGGGACTTACTGAAGCTTTCTTT. Residues: CASRIRGLTEAFF.

J is TRBJ1-3 and V is TRBV20-1; no clear D gene. The CDR3 length is 13 residues. Trimming took off 3 bases at V and 0 bases at J, with 6 bases between the two ends. CDR1 is DFQATT and CDR2 is SNEGSKA in the germline V gene (reference sequence). CDR3 sequence: CSASRSSGNTIYF. Written as DNA, the CDR3 is TGCAGTGCTAGTAGAAGCTCTGGAAACACCATATATTTT.

The rearrangement links TRBV3-1 (or the pseudogene TRBV3-2) to TRBJ1-1; tentative D call: TRBD1 (5 bases). This CDR3 spans 14 amino acids. Germline CDR1 is LGHDT and CDR2 is YNNKEL (reference sequence). The ends were cut back, 1 base at V and 4 bases at J, with 10 bases in the middle. DNA for the CDR3: TGTGCCAGCAGCCAAGTTCAGGGAGGCACTGAAGCTTTCTTT. Translated: CASSQVQGGTEAFF.

The J gene is TRBJ1-4, the V gene TRBV7-9, with D perhaps matching TRBD1 (5 bases). CDR1 is SEHNR, CDR2 FQNEAQ, per germline (reference sequence). This CDR3 has 15 residues. V lost 7 bases and J lost 0, with 12 bases in between. Written as DNA, the CDR3 is TGTGCCAGCACCCTGGGGGGGACAACTAATGAAAAACTGTTTTTT. Its translation: CASTLGGTTNEKLFF.

This clone showed up just once. The rearrangement links TRBV7-9 to TRBJ1-5; 7 positions agree with TRBD1. This CDR3 region has 16 residues. V shed 1 base, J shed 4 bases, and the junction held 7 bases outside the gene matches. CDR1 is SEHNR, CDR2 FQNEAQ, per germline (reference sequence). DNA for the CDR3: TGTGCCAGCAGCTTAGGGACTCGGGACAGAAATCAGCCCCAGCATTTT. Translation: CASSLGTRDRNQPQHF. Complete variable domain (other parts from reference TRBV7-9 and TRBJ1-5): DTGVSQNPRHKITKRGQNVTFRCDPISEHNRLYWYRQTLGQGPEFLTYFQNEAQLEKSRLLSDRFSAERPKGSFSTLEIQRTEQGDSAMYLCASSLGTRDRNQPQHFGDGTRLSIL.

The V call is TRBV9, the J call TRBJ2-6, with D uncertain. The CDR3 sequence is 16 residues long. Germline CDR1 SGDLS, CDR2 YYNGEE. The V gene lost 3 bases and the J gene lost 3 bases, with 13 bases spanning the gap. The CDR3 DNA follows: TGTGCCAGCAGCGGACTCACAATGGGTGGGGCCAACGTCCTGACTTTC. Translation gives CASSGLTMGGANVLTF.

This chain links TRBV14 with TRBJ1-6; D unresolved. The CDR3 runs 14 residues. Germline lookup yields CDR1 SGHDN and CDR2 FVKESK. V gave up 1 base and J gave up 9 bases, with 10 bases separating them. The DNA of the CDR3 is TGTGCCAGCAGCCAAGGTTGGCCGACTTCACCCCTCCACTTT. Translation: CASSQGWPTSPLHF.

The chain joins TRBV4-1 to TRBJ2-7; 7 bases map to TRBD1. CDR3 length equals 15 residues. CDR1 is MGHRA and CDR2 is YSYEKL in the germline V gene. After removal of 3 bases from V and 5 bases from J, the junction contained 10 bases not matched to a gene. CDR3 bases: TGCGCCAGCAGCCACGACAGGGCGGTTATGGACGAGCAGTACTTC. Its translation is CASSHDRAVMDEQYF.

This rearrangement joins TRBV28 to TRBJ1-4; 9 positions match TRBD1. The V gene's germline CDR1 is MDHEN and CDR2 SYDVKM. The CDR3 runs to 15 residues. J was trimmed by 8 bases and V by 6 bases; bases with no gene match: 10. The CDR3 loop reads CASRRQGVSGEKLFF. The CDR3, as DNA: TGTGCCAGCAGGCGACAGGGGGTTTCAGGGGAAAAACTGTTTTTT.

The rearrangement uses TRBV30 and TRBJ1-6, with TRBD1 matching 8 bases. The CDR3 sequence is 15 residues long. CDR1 and CDR2 (germline): GTSNPN, SVGIG (reference sequence). After removal of 0 bases from V and 5 bases from J, the junction contained 3 bases not matched to a gene. CDR3 in DNA: TGTGCCTGGAGTGTACTGGACAGGGATAATTCACCCCTCCACTTT. Amino acids: CAWSVLDRDNSPLHF.

This chain uses TRBV24-1 with TRBJ1-2, with 7 nucleotides matching TRBD1. This CDR3 contains 15 residues. V shed 3 bases and J 3 bases; nucleotides not matched to a gene: 6. Germline CDR1 reads KGHDR; CDR2 reads SFDVKD. The CDR3 here is CATSDPTGSHYGYTF. In nucleotides, the CDR3 is TGTGCCACCAGTGATCCGACAGGGTCTCACTATGGCTACACCTTC.

This clone came up a few times. V gene TRBV7-8 combines with J gene TRBJ1-5, with D unclear. The CDR3 contains 13 residues. V dropped 8 bases and J dropped 0 bases, with 8 bases sitting between them. The germline V gene has CDR1 SGHVS and CDR2 FQNEAQ. CDR3 sequence (DNA): TGTGCCAGCGGTTATGATAGCAATCAGCCCCAGCATTTT. As protein: CASGYDSNQPQHF.

V is TRBV29-1 and J is TRBJ2-7; D tentatively reads TRBD1 or TRBD2 (5 bases each). CDR1 SQVTM and CDR2 ANQGSEA come from the germline V gene. The CDR3 spans 16 residues. The V end was cut by 1 base, the J end by 2 bases, with 18 bases between. The CDR3: CSVEGGGIEGTYEQYF. CDR3 DNA sequence: TGCAGCGTTGAAGGTGGGGGTATTGAGGGGACCTACGAGCAGTACTTC.

Remarks on this clone: The same CDR3 arises from other DNA sequences in this sample as well. The chain links TRBV5-1 to TRBJ2-5; D may be TRBD2 (5 bases). Per the germline V gene, CDR1 is SGHRS and CDR2 is YFSETQ. V was shortened by 1 base and J by 2 bases, with 6 bases between the two germline ends. The CDR3 extends over 13 amino acids. CDR3 bases: TGCGCCAGCAGCTTGAGCGGTCAAGAGACCCAGTACTTC. Protein: CASSLSGQETQYF.

The V and J genes are TRBV12-3 or TRBV12-4 and TRBJ2-3; no clear D. The CDR3 is 13 amino acids. Trimming left V 1 base short and J 0 bases short, with 2 bases between. The CDR3 DNA follows: TGTGCCAGCAGTTTAGGGAGCACAGATACGCAGTATTTT. It codes for CASSLGSTDTQYF.

J is TRBJ2-7 and V is TRBV14; 7 nucleotides match TRBD1. The CDR3 consists of 16 residues. Germline V gene sequence: CDR1 SGHDN, CDR2 FVKESK. The trim removed 1 base at V and 6 bases at J, leaving 12 bases unmatched. CDR3 sequence reads: CASSQARSGGRSEQYF. The DNA for the CDR3 is TGTGCCAGCAGCCAAGCCCGGTCAGGGGGAAGGAGCGAGCAGTACTTC.

The CDR3 DNA follows: TGTGCCAGCAGCGTCGACAGGGATTCGAGTGGCTACACCTTC. As protein: CASSVDRDSSGYTF. This rearrangement joins TRBV9 to TRBJ1-2; 7 bases are shared with TRBD1. The germline V gene encodes CDR1 SGDLS and CDR2 YYNGEE. J lost 7 bases, V lost 2 bases, and 8 bases had no gene match. The CDR3 runs 14 residues.

The chain combines TRBV27 with TRBJ1-2, with unresolved D. Germline CDR1 and CDR2: MNHEY and SMNVEV (reference sequence). Trimming left V 6 bases short and J 0 bases short, with 14 bases between. The CDR3 sequence is 15 residues long. The DNA for the CDR3 is TGTGCCAGCAGGCGAGGTGGCCGTACTAACTATGGCTACACCTTC. Its protein is CASRRGGRTNYGYTF.

The V call is TRBV28, the J call TRBJ2-7; TRBD2 aligns across 8 bases. J was trimmed by 3 bases and V by 3 bases; bases with no gene match: 7. Germline CDR1 is MDHEN and CDR2 is SYDVKM. This CDR3 is built from 15 residues. The CDR3 region is CASSFRLASLYEQYF. The CDR3 nucleotides read TGTGCCAGCAGTTTTCGACTAGCGTCCCTCTACGAGCAGTACTTC.

J is TRBJ1-2 and V is TRBV2; TRBD1 aligns across 7 bases. CDR1 is SNHLY and CDR2 is FYNNEI in the germline V gene. The CDR3 is 15 amino acids. J gave up 6 bases and V 6 bases, and 13 bases lay outside the gene matches. The CDR3 DNA is TGTGCCAGCAGGCAACCGACAGGGAATGGGAATGGCTACACCTTC. Protein product: CASRQPTGNGNGYTF.

The chain employs TRBV5-1 and TRBJ1-1; 8 bases align to TRBD1. Germline values: CDR1 SGHRS, CDR2 YFSETQ. With V trimmed by 5 bases and J by 1 base, 4 bases remained unmatched. CDR3 length equals 14 residues. This chain's CDR3 is CASSRDRGNTEAFF. The CDR3 DNA follows: TGCGCCAGCAGTCGCGACAGGGGGAACACTGAAGCTTTCTTT.

CDR3 loop: CASSVRAGGNYGYTF. In nucleotides, the CDR3 is TGTGCCAGCAGCGTTAGGGCCGGAGGTAACTATGGCTACACCTTC. The V call is TRBV9, the J call TRBJ1-2; D gene unclear. The V gene's germline CDR1 is SGDLS and CDR2 YYNGEE. V was pared by 2 bases and J by 1 base, with 12 bases between. There are 15 residues in the CDR3.

The chain uses TRBV7-9 and TRBJ2-7; 11 nucleotides match TRBD2. V lost 3 bases and J lost 5; bases outside the gene matches: 6. The V gene's germline CDR1 is SEHNR and CDR2 FQNEAQ (reference sequence). The CDR3 is 15 amino acids. The CDR3 region is CASSLALAGGHEQYF. The CDR3 nucleotides are TGTGCCAGCAGCTTGGCCCTAGCGGGAGGACACGAGCAGTACTTC.

This chain joins TRBV5-1 and TRBJ2-1; TRBD1 or TRBD2 may be the D gene (5 bases each). CDR1 is SGHRS and CDR2 is YFSETQ in the germline V gene. The V gene lost 0 bases and the J gene lost 10 bases, with 14 bases spanning the gap. CDR3 size: 14 residues. DNA for the CDR3: TGCGCCAGCAGCTTGGTTGTAGCCGGGACGGAGCAGTTCTTC. Protein sequence: CASSLVVAGTEQFF. Full variable domain (missing parts from reference TRBV5-1 and TRBJ2-1): KAGVTQTPRYLIKTRGQQVTLSCSPISGHRSVSWYQQTPGQGLQFLFEYFSETQRNKGNFPGRFSGRQFSNSRSEMNVSTLELGDSALYLCASSLVVAGTEQFFGPGTRLTVL.